This TCR beta chain derives from a study of early T cells in non-severe SARS-CoV-2 infection. Findings and caveats of the study: Anti-spike CD8 responses were favored in VDJdb matching, and private and CD4 specificities were missed.

This clonotype was observed at least ten times. What it binds is not known. Researchers attached unique molecular identifiers to individual cDNA molecules. TCRdb fed the 5' RACE reads into MiXCR, producing one record per CDR3 protein. The sample records fewer than 30,000 distinct CDR3 sequences, 4.3% being singletons. V trimming: 6 bases; J trimming: 3 bases; junction bases outside the gene matches: 7. The CDR3 contains 16 residues. Germline CDR1 is WNHNN and CDR2 is SYGVQD (reference sequence). Sequencing input: whole blood. This chain joins TRBV10-1 and TRBJ2-2; 10 positions match TRBD2. The receptor's source is an adult who was a healthcare worker with PCR-confirmed SARS-CoV-2 infection or an uninfected control (not recorded which). The CDR3 region is CASRAGGRRDTGELFF. The CDR3 region has the DNA TGCGCCAGCAGAGCGGGAGGGCGTAGGGACACCGGGGAGCTGTTTTTT.